The 14 T cell receptor beta chains given below trace back to one sample, sequenced in a study of control samples from healthy donors and cancer patients. Assay: immunoSEQ multiplex PCR; the TCRdb copy retains only in-frame clones and omits some. This table has 65,000 to 85,000 clones, around 87% appearing once. Sequenced: PBMCs. The source of these receptors is a woman aged 45-65 years with head and neck cancer.

The V call is TRBV4-1, the J call TRBJ1-4, with D hard to call. CDR1 and CDR2 from the germline V gene are MGHRA and YSYEKL. V was cut by 0 bases and J by 5 bases, with 10 bases left in between. The CDR3 runs 15 residues. CDR3: CASSQDTPPNEKLFF. In DNA form, the CDR3 reads TGCGCCAGCAGCCAAGATACCCCCCCCAATGAAAAACTGTTTTTT.

The V and J genes are TRBV24-1 and TRBJ1-1; no firm D call. V was pared by 1 base and J by 0 bases, with 8 bases between. CDR1 is KGHDR and CDR2 is SFDVKD in the germline V gene. This CDR3 is built from 15 residues. The CDR3 here is CATSDFRLMNTEAFF. CDR3 nucleotide sequence: TGTGCCACCAGTGATTTTCGGCTCATGAACACTGAAGCTTTCTTT.

V gene TRBV4-2 combines with J gene TRBJ2-3; D remains ambiguous. Between the trimmed V and J ends, which lost 1 base and 6 bases, there was a span of 5 bases. Germline V gene data show CDR1 as LGHNA and CDR2 as YNFKEQ. The CDR3 is made up of 12 amino acids. CDR3: CASSQVRDTQYF. The CDR3 coding sequence is TGTGCCAGCAGCCAAGTGAGGGATACGCAGTATTTT.

This sequence joins TRBV19 and TRBJ1-5; D might be TRBD1 (5 bases). Trimming cost V 5 bases and J 6 bases, with 11 bases left between them. The CDR3 spans 13 residues. The germline gives CDR1 LNHDA, CDR2 SQIVND (reference sequence). The CDR3 DNA is TGTGCCAGTAGTGTGGACACCGTTCAGCCCCAGCATTTT. It codes for CASSVDTVQPQHF.

This chain links TRBV3-1 (or the pseudogene TRBV3-2) with TRBJ2-1; 8 bases line up with TRBD2. The ends lost 4 bases at V and 7 bases at J; junction bases unmatched: 12. This CDR3 is built from 16 residues. CDR1 LGHDT and CDR2 YNNKEL come from the germline V gene (reference sequence). The CDR3 loop reads CASSPYFAGGRNEQFF. CDR3 DNA: TGTGCCAGCAGCCCCTACTTTGCGGGGGGTAGAAATGAGCAGTTCTTC.

The chain is built from TRBV18 and TRBJ1-2, with TRBD1 identical over 10 bases. Per germline, CDR1 KGHSH and CDR2 LQKENI. V lost 6 bases, J lost 6 bases, and 10 bases stayed unmatched. There are 15 residues in the CDR3. CDR3 protein: CASSSGTGASNGYTF. The DNA for the CDR3 is TGTGCCAGCTCGTCCGGGACAGGGGCAAGTAATGGCTACACCTTC.

V is TRBV5-5 and J is TRBJ2-2; possible D gene TRBD1, 7 bases. Germline CDR1 SGHKS, CDR2 YYEKEE (reference sequence). The CDR3 is 14 amino acids. The V and J ends lost 5 bases and 6 bases respectively, with 14 bases between them. For the CDR3, the DNA is TGTGCCAGCAGATTAACAGGGGAGGCCGGGGAGCTGTTTTTT. Amino acid sequence: CASRLTGEAGELFF.

The rearrangement joins TRBV28 to TRBJ1-6; the match to TRBD1 covers 7 bases. This CDR3 contains 15 residues. After removal of 8 bases from V and 7 bases from J, the junction contained 11 bases not matched to a gene. Germline CDR1 and CDR2: MDHEN and SYDVKM. The CDR3: CASSDRDRLNSPLHF. The DNA of the CDR3 is TGTGCCAGCTCAGACAGGGATAGGCTAAATTCACCCCTCCACTTT. Full variable domain (remainder filled in from reference TRBV28 and TRBJ1-6): DVKVTQSSRYLVKRTGEKVFLECVQDMDHENMFWYRQDPGLGLRLIYFSYDVKMKEKGDIPEGYSVSREKKERFSLILESASTNQTSMYLCASSDRDRLNSPLHFGNGTRLTVT.

The chain recombines TRBV5-1 with TRBJ1-2; 8 bases match TRBD1. CDR1 and CDR2 (germline): SGHRS, YFSETQ. This CDR3 spans 14 amino acids. Trimming took 0 bases from V and 7 from J; bases not matched to a gene: 5. The CDR3 DNA follows: TGCGCCAGCAGCTTGGACGGACAGGGCAGTGGCTACACCTTC. It translates to CASSLDGQGSGYTF.

DNA of the CDR3: TGTGCCAGCAGTTTACTCCCAGCGAACACTGAAGCTTTCTTT. It encodes CASSLLPANTEAFF. The chain couples TRBV28 to TRBJ1-1; D uncertain. Germline-derived CDR1 and CDR2 are MDHEN and SYDVKM. CDR3 size: 14 residues. V was shortened by 2 bases and J by 1 base, with 8 bases between the two germline ends.

The chain uses TRBV27 and TRBJ2-3, with D unresolved. The germline V gene has CDR1 MNHEY and CDR2 SMNVEV (reference sequence). The germline V and J ends were trimmed by 3 bases and 3 bases, with 10 bases remaining between them. The CDR3 length is 14 residues. The DNA of the CDR3 is TGTGCCAGCAGTTTTCTCCGGTCTACAGATACGCAGTATTTT. It encodes CASSFLRSTDTQYF.

This clone was picked up a small number of times. The rearrangement links TRBV4-1 to TRBJ1-2; 7 nucleotides line up with TRBD1. Germline CDR1 and CDR2: MGHRA and YSYEKL. The CDR3 contains 14 residues. V was pared by 1 base and J by 6 bases, with 5 bases of the junction left unmatched. CDR3 loop: CASSQVGTANGYTF. CDR3 DNA sequence: TGCGCCAGCAGCCAAGTTGGGACAGCGAATGGCTACACCTTC.

About this clone: Sequence at one end of the junction differs from germline and may be a read error. Distinct nucleotide sequences in the sample also encode this CDR3. This sequence joins TRBV7-2 and TRBJ2-5; TRBD2 aligns across 13 bases. Germline V lookup: CDR1 SGHTA, CDR2 FQGNSA. CDR3 length equals 18 residues. CDR3 coding DNA: TGTGCCAGTAGCTTAGGACTAGCGGGGGCTCCGTACCAAGAGACCCAGTACTTC. Translated, it gives CASSLGLAGAPYQETQYF. The whole variable domain, remainder taken from reference TRBV7-2 and TRBJ2-5, is GAGVSQSPSNKVTEKGKDVELRCDPISGHTALYWYRQSLGQGLEFLIYFQGNSAPDKSGLPSDRFSAERTGGSVSTLTIQRTQQEDSAVYLCASSLGLAGAPYQETQYFGPGTRLLVL.

The chain carries TRBV5-1 and TRBJ2-1, with TRBD1 matching over 7 bases. CDR3 length equals 13 residues. The trim removed 4 bases at V and 9 bases at J, leaving 7 bases unmatched. CDR1 and CDR2 from the germline V gene are SGHRS and YFSETQ. CDR3 nucleotide sequence: TGCGCCAGCAGCCCGACAGGGTCGGGTGAGCAGTTCTTC. As protein: CASSPTGSGEQFF.